This is a list of T cell receptor beta chains from one sample in a study of shared clonotypes between healthy human individuals. Profiled with immunoSEQ multiplex PCR; TCRdb holds only in-frame clones, not every one. The sample records about 120,000 clones, 68% being singletons. Sequences were obtained from memory CD8+ T cells sorted from blood. Source of these receptors: a woman aged 25 to 39 in good health. Each CDR3 is given with its conserved first and last residue. The order of the fields is clone size, J gene, D gene, V gene, CDR3 protein, CDR3 DNA. The D gene is left open where the match is weak. Size tells how often a clone was seen (once, few, many) or the class of an expanded clone, and some rows leave it out.

clone size: NA; J gene: TRBJ1-1; D gene: NA; V gene: TRBV28; CDR3 protein: CASSLSPPGYTEAFF; CDR3 DNA: TGTGCCAGCAGTTTATCCCCCCCGGGGTATACTGAAGCTTTCTTT
clone size: NA; J gene: TRBJ2-3; D gene: NA; V gene: TRBV27; CDR3 protein: CASSTLGDTQYF; CDR3 DNA: TGTGCCAGCAGCACACTCGGGGATACGCAGTATTTT
clone size: NA; J gene: TRBJ2-3; D gene: TRBD2; V gene: TRBV10-3; CDR3 protein: CAITQAGGGTDTQYF; CDR3 DNA: TGTGCCATCACCCAAGCGGGGGGAGGCACAGATACGCAGTATTTT
clone size: NA; J gene: TRBJ2-4; D gene: NA; V gene: TRBV29-1; CDR3 protein: CSVLAGIQYF; CDR3 DNA: TGCAGCGTTCTGGCTGGCATTCAGTACTTC
clone size: many; J gene: TRBJ1-1; D gene: NA; V gene: TRBV11-1; CDR3 protein: CASSFVLGEGISEAFF; CDR3 DNA: TGTGCCAGCAGCTTCGTCCTGGGGGAGGGCATCTCTGAAGCTTTCTTT
clone size: NA; J gene: TRBJ1-2; D gene: NA; V gene: TRBV4-1; CDR3 protein: CASSFRDPKVYGYTF; CDR3 DNA: TGCGCCAGCAGCTTCCGGGACCCGAAGGTTTATGGCTACACCTTC
clone size: NA; J gene: TRBJ2-2; D gene: NA; V gene: TRBV4-1; CDR3 protein: CASSLGAAAGGELFF; CDR3 DNA: TGCGCCAGCAGCCTAGGGGCCGCTGCCGGGGGGGAGCTGTTTTTT
clone size: NA; J gene: TRBJ1-1; D gene: TRBD1; V gene: TRBV4-1; CDR3 protein: CASRRGRITEAFF; CDR3 DNA: TGCGCCAGCCGCAGGGGGCGGATCACTGAAGCTTTCTTT
clone size: few; J gene: TRBJ2-4; D gene: NA; V gene: TRBV6-6; CDR3 protein: CASSASRLAKNIQYF; CDR3 DNA: TGTGCCAGCAGTGCCTCTCGACTAGCCAAAAACATTCAGTACTTC
clone size: NA; J gene: TRBJ2-7; D gene: NA; V gene: TRBV27; CDR3 protein: CASRSLGWRIYEQYF; CDR3 DNA: TGTGCCAGCAGATCTCTGGGGTGGAGAATTTACGAGCAGTACTTC
clone size: NA; J gene: TRBJ1-2; D gene: NA; V gene: TRBV5-1; CDR3 protein: CASSPRQSGGYTF; CDR3 DNA: TGCGCCAGCAGCCCCAGACAGTCGGGTGGCTACACCTTC
clone size: NA; J gene: TRBJ1-2; D gene: NA; V gene: TRBV15; CDR3 protein: CATSRDLAAGVGYTF; CDR3 DNA: TGTGCCACCAGCAGAGATCTCGCGGCAGGGGTTGGCTACACCTTC
clone size: NA; J gene: TRBJ2-7; D gene: NA; V gene: TRBV28; CDR3 protein: CASRNRVEQYF; CDR3 DNA: TGTGCCAGCAGGAATAGGGTCGAGCAGTACTTC
clone size: NA; J gene: TRBJ2-1; D gene: TRBD2; V gene: TRBV27; CDR3 protein: CASRLIAGGYNEQFF; CDR3 DNA: TGTGCCAGCAGATTAATAGCGGGAGGTTACAATGAGCAGTTCTTC
clone size: NA; J gene: TRBJ2-7; D gene: TRBD2; V gene: TRBV6-5; CDR3 protein: CASSYSWSGNYEQYF; CDR3 DNA: TGTGCCAGCAGTTACTCTTGGAGCGGGAATTACGAGCAGTACTTC
clone size: NA; J gene: TRBJ2-7; D gene: TRBD1; V gene: TRBV25-1; CDR3 protein: CASSGLGGQGQYEQYF; CDR3 DNA: TGTGCCAGCAGTGGCTTGGGGGGACAGGGACAGTACGAGCAGTACTTC
clone size: NA; J gene: TRBJ2-3; D gene: NA; V gene: TRBV27; CDR3 protein: CASSPNTDTQYF; CDR3 DNA: TGTGCCAGCAGTCCGAACACAGATACGCAGTATTTT
clone size: NA; J gene: TRBJ2-3; D gene: TRBD2; V gene: TRBV6-9; CDR3 protein: CASRGTITDTQYF; CDR3 DNA: TGTGCCAGCCGCGGGACTATCACAGATACGCAGTATTTT
clone size: NA; J gene: TRBJ2-1; D gene: NA; V gene: TRBV14; CDR3 protein: CASDSFDHNEQFF; CDR3 DNA: TGTGCCAGCGACTCCTTTGACCACAATGAGCAGTTCTTC
clone size: once; J gene: TRBJ1-1; D gene: TRBD1; V gene: TRBV2; CDR3 protein: CASSDRTGLWTEAFF; CDR3 DNA: TGTGCCAGCAGTGATAGGACAGGGCTCTGGACTGAAGCTTTCTTT
clone size: many; J gene: TRBJ2-5; D gene: TRBD2; V gene: TRBV5-8; CDR3 protein: CASSSGLVRGQETQYF; CDR3 DNA: TGTGCCAGCAGCTCGGGACTAGTACGGGGCCAAGAGACCCAGTACTTC
clone size: NA; J gene: TRBJ1-1; D gene: NA; V gene: TRBV2; CDR3 protein: CASSEVGRGAFF; CDR3 DNA: TGTGCCAGCAGTGAAGTTGGCAGGGGAGCTTTCTTT
clone size: NA; J gene: TRBJ1-4; D gene: TRBD1; V gene: TRBV18; CDR3 protein: CASSPGQGGTNEKLFF; CDR3 DNA: TGTGCCAGCTCACCGGGACAGGGGGGAACTAATGAAAAACTGTTTTTT
clone size: few; J gene: TRBJ2-7; D gene: NA; V gene: TRBV6-1; CDR3 protein: CASRISPEQYF; CDR3 DNA: TGTGCCAGCAGGATTTCCCCCGAGCAGTACTTC
clone size: NA; J gene: TRBJ1-1; D gene: TRBD1; V gene: TRBV5-4; CDR3 protein: CASSIPQGGAFF; CDR3 DNA: TGTGCCAGCAGCATTCCACAGGGGGGAGCTTTCTTT
clone size: NA; J gene: TRBJ1-5; D gene: NA; V gene: TRBV4-1; CDR3 protein: CASSLIGPSSNQPQHF; CDR3 DNA: TGCGCCAGCAGCCTGATCGGGCCTAGTAGCAATCAGCCCCAGCATTTT
clone size: NA; J gene: TRBJ2-1; D gene: TRBD1; V gene: TRBV27; CDR3 protein: CASSFLYGTGGNEQFF; CDR3 DNA: TGTGCCAGCAGTTTTCTATACGGGACAGGGGGCAATGAGCAGTTCTTC
clone size: NA; J gene: TRBJ2-7; D gene: TRBD1; V gene: TRBV6-6; CDR3 protein: CASSSRTGSSGEQYF; CDR3 DNA: TGTGCCAGCAGTTCCAGGACAGGGTCGAGTGGCGAGCAGTACTTC
clone size: once; J gene: TRBJ2-3; D gene: TRBD2; V gene: TRBV4-2; CDR3 protein: CASSQGLAAGDTQYF; CDR3 DNA: TGTGCCAGCAGCCAAGGACTAGCGGCGGGGGATACGCAGTATTTT
clone size: NA; J gene: TRBJ2-7; D gene: TRBD2; V gene: TRBV29-1; CDR3 protein: CSVVASGPYEQYF; CDR3 DNA: TGCAGCGTCGTTGCTAGCGGACCCTACGAGCAGTACTTC
clone size: NA; J gene: TRBJ2-7; D gene: NA; V gene: TRBV7-9; CDR3 protein: CASSPLESGPHYEQYF; CDR3 DNA: TGTGCCAGCAGCCCCCTGGAGTCCGGTCCCCACTACGAGCAGTACTTC
clone size: NA; J gene: TRBJ1-1; D gene: NA; V gene: TRBV6-5; CDR3 protein: CASKGGKFEAFF; CDR3 DNA: TGTGCCAGCAAAGGAGGTAAATTCGAAGCTTTCTTT
clone size: NA; J gene: TRBJ2-6; D gene: NA; V gene: TRBV2; CDR3 protein: CASTDQVSSKSGANVLTF; CDR3 DNA: TGTGCCAGCACCGATCAGGTATCTAGCAAATCTGGGGCCAACGTCCTGACTTTC
clone size: few; J gene: TRBJ1-1; D gene: NA; V gene: TRBV4-1; CDR3 protein: CASSQGSEAFF; CDR3 DNA: TGCGCCAGCAGCCAAGGGTCTGAAGCTTTCTTT
clone size: many; J gene: TRBJ1-1; D gene: NA; V gene: TRBV6-1; CDR3 protein: CASSEGWEGSTEAFF; CDR3 DNA: TGTGCCAGCAGTGAAGGCTGGGAAGGGAGCACTGAAGCTTTCTTT
clone size: NA; J gene: TRBJ2-7; D gene: NA; V gene: TRBV10-3; CDR3 protein: CAIRAHLNRYEQYF; CDR3 DNA: TGTGCCATCAGAGCCCACTTAAACCGATACGAGCAGTACTTC
clone size: NA; J gene: TRBJ2-1; D gene: TRBD2; V gene: TRBV7-9; CDR3 protein: CASSFPRLAGYNEQFF; CDR3 DNA: TGTGCCAGCAGTTTTCCCCGACTAGCGGGTTATAATGAGCAGTTCTTC
clone size: few; J gene: TRBJ2-1; D gene: NA; V gene: TRBV19; CDR3 protein: CASSMRSAGEQFF; CDR3 DNA: TGTGCCAGTAGTATGAGGTCCGCCGGTGAGCAGTTCTTC
clone size: many; J gene: TRBJ2-5; D gene: NA; V gene: TRBV28; CDR3 protein: CASSLLTGQKTQYF; CDR3 DNA: TGTGCCAGCAGTTTACTGACAGGTCAAAAGACCCAGTACTTC
clone size: NA; J gene: TRBJ2-7; D gene: NA; V gene: TRBV27; CDR3 protein: CASSLGQFNEQYF; CDR3 DNA: TGTGCCAGCAGTTTAGGGCAGTTTAACGAGCAGTACTTC
clone size: few; J gene: TRBJ2-7; D gene: NA; V gene: TRBV6-1; CDR3 protein: CASSNYEQYF; CDR3 DNA: TGTGCCAGCAGTAATTACGAGCAGTACTTC
clone size: NA; J gene: TRBJ2-1; D gene: TRBD2; V gene: TRBV6-4; CDR3 protein: CASSFEASGSDEQFF; CDR3 DNA: TGTGCCAGCTCTTTCGAGGCTAGCGGGAGTGATGAGCAGTTCTTC
clone size: few; J gene: TRBJ2-7; D gene: TRBD2; V gene: TRBV11-2; CDR3 protein: CASSFAPGGAYEQYF; CDR3 DNA: TGTGCCAGCAGCTTTGCCCCCGGGGGGGCCTACGAGCAGTACTTC
clone size: NA; J gene: TRBJ1-1; D gene: NA; V gene: TRBV29-1; CDR3 protein: CSVLVGNTEAFF; CDR3 DNA: TGCAGCGTTCTTGTAGGAAACACTGAAGCTTTCTTT
clone size: NA; J gene: TRBJ2-1; D gene: NA; V gene: TRBV29-1; CDR3 protein: CSVGYGSYNEQFF; CDR3 DNA: TGCAGCGTTGGTTACGGTTCCTACAATGAGCAGTTCTTC
clone size: NA; J gene: TRBJ2-1; D gene: TRBD2; V gene: TRBV10-2; CDR3 protein: CASSVGSGRINEQFF; CDR3 DNA: TGCGCCAGCAGTGTGGGTAGCGGGAGAATCAATGAGCAGTTCTTC
clone size: many; J gene: TRBJ2-5; D gene: NA; V gene: TRBV28; CDR3 protein: CASSFGEVRETQYF; CDR3 DNA: TGTGCCAGCAGTTTCGGCGAGGTGCGGGAGACCCAGTACTTC
clone size: NA; J gene: TRBJ2-3; D gene: TRBD2; V gene: TRBV29-1; CDR3 protein: CSVAGTSGRALTDTQYF; CDR3 DNA: TGCAGCGTTGCAGGGACTAGCGGGAGGGCCTTGACAGATACGCAGTATTTT
clone size: few; J gene: TRBJ1-1; D gene: TRBD1; V gene: TRBV7-9; CDR3 protein: CASSPRTGAGNTEAFF; CDR3 DNA: TGTGCCAGCAGCCCCAGGACAGGGGCAGGGAACACTGAAGCTTTCTTT
clone size: NA; J gene: TRBJ2-1; D gene: TRBD2; V gene: TRBV27; CDR3 protein: CASSLSLAGYNEQFF; CDR3 DNA: TGTGCCAGCAGTTTAAGTCTAGCGGGGTACAATGAGCAGTTCTTC
clone size: NA; J gene: TRBJ1-1; D gene: NA; V gene: TRBV11-2; CDR3 protein: CASSIRRTRTEAFF; CDR3 DNA: TGTGCCAGCAGCATTAGGAGGACCCGCACTGAAGCTTTCTTT
clone size: NA; J gene: TRBJ2-5; D gene: NA; V gene: TRBV7-8; CDR3 protein: CASISEGGQETQYF; CDR3 DNA: TGTGCCAGCATCTCCGAAGGCGGCCAAGAGACCCAGTACTTC
clone size: NA; J gene: TRBJ2-1; D gene: NA; V gene: TRBV29-1; CDR3 protein: CSVQEGSYNEQFF; CDR3 DNA: TGCAGCGTTCAAGAGGGTTCCTACAATGAGCAGTTCTTC
clone size: NA; J gene: TRBJ1-5; D gene: TRBD1; V gene: TRBV28; CDR3 protein: CASSLYGDSNQPQHF; CDR3 DNA: TGTGCCAGCAGTTTATACGGGGACAGTAATCAGCCCCAGCATTTT
clone size: NA; J gene: TRBJ1-2; D gene: NA; V gene: TRBV7-9; CDR3 protein: CASSLANYGYTF; CDR3 DNA: TGTGCCAGCAGCTTAGCCAACTATGGCTACACCTTC